The next 7 T cell receptor beta chains were all read from a single sample in a study of blood T cell repertoires in COVID-19. Assay: immunoSEQ multiplex PCR; the TCRdb copy retains only in-frame clones and omits some. The sample has roughly 250,000 clones; around 80% are singletons. The specimen was peripheral blood. Receptors originate from a woman aged 40-49 years with active or convalescent COVID-19.

The genes are TRBV6-5 and TRBJ1-4, with D tentatively TRBD1 (5 bases). The CDR3 has 15 residues. Germline V gives CDR1 MNHEY, CDR2 SVGAGI. Trimming cost V 2 bases and J 7 bases, with 14 bases left between them. The CDR3 loop is CASSYQGPFGEKLFF. The CDR3 nucleotides read TGTGCCAGCAGTTACCAGGGCCCGTTCGGTGAAAAACTGTTTTTT.

CDR3 sequence (DNA): TGTGCCAGCAGCTCCTTACGCCTGACAGGGGGCGACTATGGCTACACCTTC. Its translation is CASSSLRLTGGDYGYTF. The chain has TRBV5-5 and TRBJ1-2; TRBD1 aligns across 10 bases. The CDR3 has 17 amino acids. Per the germline V gene, CDR1 is SGHKS and CDR2 is YYEKEE (reference sequence). After removal of 3 bases from V and 3 bases from J, the junction contained 11 bases not matched to a gene.

The CDR3 coding sequence is TGTGCCAGCAGTTACCGCATCACATCGACAGTATCGCATGGCTACACCTTC. It encodes CASSYRITSTVSHGYTF. The gene calls are TRBV6-2 or TRBV6-3 and TRBJ1-2; weak D call: TRBD1 (5 bases). V was cut by 2 bases and J by 6 bases, with 22 bases left in between. The CDR3 loop spans 17 amino acids. Germline V lookup: CDR1 MNHEY, CDR2 SVGEGT.

V usage is TRBV19 and J usage is TRBJ1-1; D ambiguous. The CDR3 extends over 14 amino acids. Trimming left V 2 bases short and J 2 bases short, with 9 bases between. Germline V CDR1 and CDR2: LNHDA, SQIVND (reference sequence). The chain's CDR3 is CASSIIQDNTEAFF. The CDR3, as DNA: TGTGCCAGTAGTATAATCCAGGATAACACTGAAGCTTTCTTT.

The CDR3: CASSNSVGSPYGYTF. Written as DNA, the CDR3 is TGTGCCAGCAGCAACTCGGTGGGGAGTCCCTATGGCTACACCTTC. The chain links TRBV7-2 to TRBJ1-2, with D uncertain. Germline V gene sequence: CDR1 SGHTA, CDR2 FQGNSA. Trimming pared 5 bases from V and 4 bases from J, leaving 17 bases between. CDR3 length: 15 amino acids.

This chain joins TRBV28 and TRBJ1-3; 7 bases agree with TRBD1. V lost 1 base, J lost 11 bases, and 5 bases stayed unmatched. CDR1 is MDHEN and CDR2 is SYDVKM in the germline V gene. This CDR3 region has 13 residues. CDR3 nucleotides: TGTGCCAGCAGTTTATTCTCGACAGGGTCCATATATTTT. Its protein is CASSLFSTGSIYF.

This rearrangement joins TRBV29-1 to TRBJ1-1; 7 bases map to TRBD1. Germline V gene data show CDR1 as SQVTM and CDR2 as ANQGSEA. The ends lost 8 bases at V and 2 bases at J; junction bases unmatched: 8. This CDR3 spans 13 amino acids. CDR3 DNA sequence: TGCAGCTTCCGGACAGGAGGAAACACTGAAGCTTTCTTT. It codes for CSFRTGGNTEAFF.